The table lists the clone carrying this TCR beta chain with many counts. This sample stems from a study of identical twins. CDR1 SQVTM and CDR2 ANQGSEA come from the germline V gene. Trimming removed 4 bases at V and 0 bases at J, with 9 bases between. The CDR3 is 13 residues long. TCRdb re-analysed the 5' RACE reads in MiXCR, keeping a single row per CDR3 protein. The sample has 550,000 to 700,000 distinct CDR3 sequences; approximately 21% are singletons. The same data also went into a second study, on T cells expressing NK-cell markers.

The clonotype comes from a woman between 18 and 30 years old in good health. The chain recombines TRBV29-1 with TRBJ2-5; D gene uncertain. Sequencing was performed on PBMCs. The CDR3 spells CSVAVTNQETQYF. In DNA, the CDR3 is TGCAGCGTTGCCGTGACCAACCAAGAGACCCAGTACTTC.